The 21 T cell receptor beta chains below were found in one sample sequenced in a study of CD8 T cells in Susac syndrome. cDNA came from around 0.5 to 1 ug RNA primed by random hexamers. In TCRdb, the immunoSEQ multiplex PCR reads were re-called with MiXCR into one record per CDR3 protein. The profile shows around 130,000 distinct CDR3 sequences, 94% of them singletons. Material for sequencing was CD4+ T cells from PBMCs. These receptors were collected from a human donor in good health.

The rearrangement uses TRBV3-1 and TRBJ1-1; 7 bases are shared with TRBD1. V shed 7 bases and J 4 bases; nucleotides not matched to a gene: 3. The germline gives CDR1 LGHDT, CDR2 YNNKEL (reference sequence). CDR3 length: 12 residues. CDR3 protein: CASNQGGTEAFF. In DNA, the CDR3 is TGTGCCAGCAACCAGGGGGGCACTGAAGCTTTCTTT.

The chain is built from TRBV7-3 and TRBJ2-3, with D unclear. V lost 2 bases and J lost 2, with 11 bases in between. Germline V gene lookup returns CDR1 SGHTA and CDR2 FQGTGA. The CDR3 contains 15 residues. The CDR3 loop reads CASSLLADPTDTQYF. The CDR3, as DNA: TGTGCCAGCAGCTTACTGGCCGACCCCACAGATACGCAGTATTTT.

The chain combines TRBV27 with TRBJ2-2; 7 bases are a match to TRBD1. The junction had 12 bases not matched to a gene; V was cut back by 8 bases and J by 3 bases. The CDR3 has 16 amino acids. The germline V gene has CDR1 MNHEY and CDR2 SMNVEV (reference sequence). In DNA form, the CDR3 reads TGTGCCAGCGGACTGCGGGCAGGGGGAGACACCGGGGAGCTGTTTTTT. It translates to CASGLRAGGDTGELFF.

This chain joins TRBV29-1 and TRBJ1-1; TRBD1 might be the D (5 bases). The germline V gene has CDR1 SQVTM and CDR2 ANQGSEA. Trimming took off 5 bases at V and 3 bases at J, with 13 bases between the two ends. The CDR3 loop spans 13 amino acids. CDR3 protein: CSVTQGWDTEAFF. The CDR3 coding sequence is TGCAGCGTTACCCAGGGTTGGGACACTGAAGCTTTCTTT. Combining the CDR3 with reference TRBV29-1 and TRBJ1-1 gives the whole variable domain SAVISQKPSRDICQRGTSLTIQCQVDSQVTMMFWYRQQPGQSLTLIATANQGSEATYESGFVIDKFPISRPNLTFSTLTVSNMSPEDSSIYLCSVTQGWDTEAFFGQGTRLTVV.

The chain employs TRBV20-1 and TRBJ2-7, with TRBD2 matching over 8 bases. Trimming took 3 bases from V and 9 from J; bases not matched to a gene: 16. Per the germline V gene, CDR1 is DFQATT and CDR2 is SNEGSKA (reference sequence). The CDR3 is 15 amino acids. CDR3 sequence reads: CSASFSGIYPPRQYF. CDR3 DNA sequence: TGCAGTGCTAGTTTTAGCGGGATCTACCCCCCCCGGCAGTACTTC.

The chain uses TRBV6-5 and TRBJ1-1; 7 bases line up with TRBD1. This CDR3 contains 14 residues. Germline assignment: CDR1 MNHEY and CDR2 SVGAGI. The junction had 7 bases not matched to a gene; V was cut back by 5 bases and J by 4 bases. The CDR3 nucleotides are TGTGCCAGCAGTATTTGGACAGGAGGCACTGAAGCTTTCTTT. Translated: CASSIWTGGTEAFF.

The V and J genes are TRBV9 and TRBJ2-7; 8 nucleotides match TRBD1. J was trimmed by 3 bases and V by 2 bases; bases with no gene match: 4. Germline loops: CDR1 SGDLS, CDR2 YYNGEE. This CDR3 has 14 amino acids. CDR3 sequence (DNA): TGTGCCAGCAGCGTGGGACAGGAGAACTACGAGCAGTACTTC. Protein: CASSVGQENYEQYF.

A single count supports this clonotype. The chain is built from TRBV19 and TRBJ2-7; tentatively, D is TRBD1 (6 bases). CDR1 is LNHDA, CDR2 SQIVND, per germline (reference sequence). The CDR3 has 14 amino acids. The V end lost 3 bases, the J end lost 5 bases, and 14 bases lay between the germline ends. DNA for the CDR3: TGTGCCAGTAGTATCCGCAGGGGCTCTGACGAGCAGTACTTC. It yields the protein CASSIRRGSDEQYF.

The chain combines TRBV7-6 with TRBJ2-7, with D perhaps TRBD1 or TRBD2 (6 bases each). The CDR3 length is 14 residues. Germline V gene sequence: CDR1 SGHVS, CDR2 FNYEAQ. Trimming pared 4 bases from V and 3 bases from J, leaving 13 bases between. CDR3 sequence (DNA): TGTGCCAGCAGCTCCGGGGGCAGAAACTACGAGCAGTACTTC. It yields the protein CASSSGGRNYEQYF.

V usage is TRBV30 and J usage is TRBJ2-7; possibly TRBD2 for D (6 bases). CDR1 is GTSNPN and CDR2 is SVGIG in the germline V gene (reference sequence). The CDR3 is 14 amino acids. Trimming took off 0 bases at V and 6 bases at J, with 15 bases between the two ends. CDR3 sequence: CAWSVSGRECEQYF. The DNA for the CDR3 is TGTGCCTGGAGTGTATCGGGGCGGGAATGCGAGCAGTACTTC.

V gene TRBV7-2 combines with J gene TRBJ2-7; D may correspond to TRBD1 or TRBD2 (5 bases each). In germline, CDR1 is SGHTA, CDR2 FQGNSA. The V end lost 1 base, the J end lost 2 bases, and 9 bases lay between the germline ends. CDR3 length: 14 amino acids. CDR3 coding DNA: TGTGCCAGCAGCTTAGATAGGGGACCCTACGAGCAGTACTTC. Its protein is CASSLDRGPYEQYF.

The V call is TRBV6-1, the J call TRBJ2-3; 7 bases line up with TRBD1. The CDR3 contains 12 residues. J was trimmed by 4 bases and V by 11 bases; bases with no gene match: 6. Germline CDR1 reads MNHNS; CDR2 reads SASEGT. In DNA, the CDR3 is TGTGCCGCCCGACAGGGCTCAGATACGCAGTATTTT. Translation gives CAARQGSDTQYF.

This clonotype was counted between two and nine times. The V and J genes are TRBV10-3 and TRBJ2-2, with D possibly TRBD1 on 6 matching bases. V gave up 4 bases and J gave up 3 bases, with 12 bases separating them. Germline assignment: CDR1 ENHRY and CDR2 SYGVKD. The CDR3 sequence is 15 residues long. The CDR3 nucleotides read TGTGCCATCAGTGGAACCTCAGGGGACACCGGGGAGCTGTTTTTT. Amino acid sequence: CAISGTSGDTGELFF.

The V and J genes are TRBV7-2 and TRBJ2-7; D remains ambiguous. CDR3 length: 18 residues. Germline values: CDR1 SGHTA, CDR2 FQGNSA. V was pared by 2 bases and J by 2 bases, with 22 bases between. The chain's CDR3 is CASSLHTPHLAIPYEQYF. DNA for the CDR3: TGTGCCAGCAGCTTACACACACCCCATCTCGCAATCCCCTACGAGCAGTACTTC. The whole variable domain, filled in from reference TRBV7-2 and TRBJ2-7, reads GAGVSQSPSNKVTEKGKDVELRCDPISGHTALYWYRQSLGQGLEFLIYFQGNSAPDKSGLPSDRFSAERTGGSVSTLTIQRTQQEDSAVYLCASSLHTPHLAIPYEQYFGPGTRLTVT.

The V gene is TRBV6-2 or TRBV6-3, the J gene TRBJ1-2; a possible D gene is TRBD1 (5 bases). CDR3 length: 14 residues. From germline, CDR1 is MNHEY and CDR2 SVGEGT. Trimming shortened V by 2 bases and J by 7 bases, and 14 bases separated the two germline ends. CDR3 sequence (DNA): TGTGCCAGCAGTTACCGGGCAGGGAACAGTGGCTACACCTTC. Its protein is CASSYRAGNSGYTF.

The chain joins TRBV20-1 to TRBJ2-5; unclear D gene. The length of the CDR3 is 12 residues. With 4 bases removed from V and 2 bases from J, the gap between germline ends came to 8 bases. Germline CDR1 reads DFQATT; CDR2 reads SNEGSKA (reference sequence). The CDR3 DNA reads as TGCAGTGCTACCTCTCGGCAAGAGACCCAGTACTTC. As protein: CSATSRQETQYF.

This chain connects TRBV5-6 to TRBJ2-1, with TRBD1 as a possible D gene (5 bases). V lost 0 bases, J lost 9 bases, and 16 bases lay in between. There are 15 residues in the CDR3. Germline loops: CDR1 SGHDT, CDR2 YYEEEE. CDR3 coding DNA: TGTGCCAGCAGCTTGGTTAGATTGGGGCAGGCTGAGCAGTTCTTC. Protein sequence: CASSLVRLGQAEQFF.

J is TRBJ2-7 and V is TRBV29-1; TRBD1 agrees at 8 bases. CDR1 is SQVTM, CDR2 ANQGSEA, per germline. V lost 6 bases, J lost 3 bases, and 7 bases stayed unmatched. The CDR3 contains 13 residues. The CDR3 coding sequence is TGCAGCGTCTACGGACAGGGCCACTACGAGCAGTACTTC. Translated: CSVYGQGHYEQYF.

This chain connects TRBV7-9 to TRBJ2-7; 9 bases align to TRBD1. CDR3 length: 15 residues. CDR1 is SEHNR, CDR2 FQNEAQ, per germline (reference sequence). Trimming took 5 bases from V and 5 from J; bases not matched to a gene: 10. CDR3: CASSPGQGGRNEQYF. The CDR3 DNA reads as TGTGCCAGCAGCCCGGGACAGGGAGGAAGGAACGAGCAGTACTTC.

This chain uses TRBV29-1 with TRBJ2-3; 13 positions match TRBD2. CDR1 and CDR2 from the germline V gene are SQVTM and ANQGSEA. J was trimmed by 6 bases and V by 6 bases; bases with no gene match: 9. This CDR3 has 15 residues. The CDR3 sequence: CSVPRTSGRLDTQYF. The CDR3 DNA reads TGCAGCGTCCCGCGGACTAGCGGGAGACTTGATACGCAGTATTTT.

The rearrangement links TRBV4-3 to TRBJ1-1; D ambiguous. Trimming shortened V by 1 base and J by 10 bases, and 10 bases separated the two germline ends. The CDR3 is made up of 12 amino acids. Germline CDR1 LGHNA, CDR2 YSLEER. In DNA form, the CDR3 reads TGCGCCAGCAGCCAAGGTGAATCGGTAGCTTTCTTT. Amino acid sequence: CASSQGESVAFF.